Listed here is a single T cell receptor (beta chain). The germline gives CDR1 SGDLS, CDR2 YYNGEE. The V and J ends lost 3 bases and 0 bases, in that order; junction bases with no gene match: 15. The CDR3 has 20 amino acids. This sample was taken from a study of OX40 agonist ivuxolimab in advanced cancers. Measured with immunoSEQ multiplex PCR; TCRdb has only the in-frame clones, and not every one. The table includes approximately 20,000 clones, 75% to 85% detected once. J is TRBJ2-1 and V is TRBV9; 10 bases map to TRBD2. The sequenced sample was CD4+ or CD8+ T cells sorted from blood, obtained in a trial of the OX40 agonist ivuxolimab. The TCR sequence derives from an adult with an advanced solid tumor such as melanoma, head and neck, liver or kidney cancer. CDR3 loop: CASSGGTSETHLGSYNEQFF. In DNA form, the CDR3 reads TGTGCCAGCAGCGGGGGGACTAGCGAGACGCACCTGGGCTCCTACAATGAGCAGTTCTTC.